The sequence of this TCR beta chain was determined in a study of T cell repertoires in cytomegalovirus infection. Notes on the study in general: HLA-C-restricted TCR beta clonotypes specific for CMV led the ex vivo response.

The CDR3 has 16 amino acids. The V gene end was trimmed by 3 bases and the J gene end by 3 bases; junction bases not matched to a gene: 8. From germline, CDR1 is MGHRA and CDR2 YSYEKL. MiXCR, applied by TCRdb to the reads, yields one record per CDR3 protein. Among just under 550,000 distinct CDR3 sequences, around 27% were seen once, and the ten largest hold about 13%. This clonotype has at least ten counts. Antigen specificity is unknown. The material sequenced was PBMCs. This TCR derives from a human donor in good health (CMV status not recorded). Some clones in this sample may be carry-over from other donors' samples. The chain carries TRBV4-1 and TRBJ1-1; TRBD1 aligns across 9 bases. CDR3 sequence (DNA): TGCGCCAGCAGCCACGGAACAGGGGGCTGGGACACTGAAGCTTTCTTT. Protein: CASSHGTGGWDTEAFF.